This T cell receptor (beta chain) is from a study of human CD8 memory T cell subsets. There are 14 residues in the CDR3. Germline V CDR1 and CDR2: MDHEN, SYDVKM. Sequencing libraries of TCR beta were made by UMI-labeled 5' RACE. TCRdb reanalyzed the 5' RACE reads, giving one entry per CDR3 protein sequence and no DNA. The sample totals 9,500 to 13,000 distinct CDR3 sequences; its top ten clones hold approximately 8%. The sample taken for sequencing was CD8+ T cells from PBMCs. The chain combines TRBV28 with TRBJ1-1. The receptor's source is a human donor in good health. This CDR3 reads CASSFWDDNPEAFF.